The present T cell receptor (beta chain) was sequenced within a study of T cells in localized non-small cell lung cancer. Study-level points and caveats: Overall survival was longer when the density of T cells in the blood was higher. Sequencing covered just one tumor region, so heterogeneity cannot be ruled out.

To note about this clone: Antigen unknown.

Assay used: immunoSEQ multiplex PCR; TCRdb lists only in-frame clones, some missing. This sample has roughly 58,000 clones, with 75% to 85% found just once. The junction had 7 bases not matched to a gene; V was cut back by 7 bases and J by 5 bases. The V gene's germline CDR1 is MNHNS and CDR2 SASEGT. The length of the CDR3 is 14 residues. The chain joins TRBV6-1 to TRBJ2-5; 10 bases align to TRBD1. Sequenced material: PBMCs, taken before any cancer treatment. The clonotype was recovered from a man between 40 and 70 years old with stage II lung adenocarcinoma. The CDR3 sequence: CASIWDRGRETQYF. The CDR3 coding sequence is TGTGCCAGCATCTGGGACAGGGGCCGGGAGACCCAGTACTTC.